This T cell receptor (beta chain) was recovered during a study of cytomegalovirus exposure and HLA in healthy donors. Broader study findings: Researchers catalogued 160 or so TCR beta chains as cytomegalovirus-associated. A few CMV-associated chains proved CMV antigen-specific in vitro.

CDR1 and CDR2 (germline): KGHSH, LQKENI. The CDR3 totals 14 residues. V shed 3 bases and J 4 bases; nucleotides not matched to a gene: 2. Concerning this clone itself: The target antigen is unknown.

Both 60 Vbeta primers and 13 Jbeta primers went into the PCR. Profiling relied on immunoSEQ multiplex PCR, and the TCRdb table lists in-frame clones only, not all of them. Among 140,000 or so clones, 68% were seen once, and the ten largest hold less than 5%. The material sequenced was PBMCs. This TCR was sampled from a man aged 60 to 69 in good health and CMV-seronegative. The chain employs TRBV18 and TRBJ1-1; 10 bases fit TRBD1. CDR3 nucleotide sequence: TGTGCCAGCTCACCGGGACAGGGGAGCACTGAAGCTTTCTTT. Translation gives CASSPGQGSTEAFF.